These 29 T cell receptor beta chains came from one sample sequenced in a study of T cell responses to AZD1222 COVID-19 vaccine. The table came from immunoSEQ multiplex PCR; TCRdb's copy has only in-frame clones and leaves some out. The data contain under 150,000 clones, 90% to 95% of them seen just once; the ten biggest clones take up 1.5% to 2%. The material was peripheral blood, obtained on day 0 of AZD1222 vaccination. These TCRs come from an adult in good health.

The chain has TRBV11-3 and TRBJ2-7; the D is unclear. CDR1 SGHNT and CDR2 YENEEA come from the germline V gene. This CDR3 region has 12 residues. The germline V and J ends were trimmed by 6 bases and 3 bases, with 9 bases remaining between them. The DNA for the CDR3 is TGTGCCAGCAGTTCGGACGGCTACGAGCAGTACTTC. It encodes CASSSDGYEQYF.

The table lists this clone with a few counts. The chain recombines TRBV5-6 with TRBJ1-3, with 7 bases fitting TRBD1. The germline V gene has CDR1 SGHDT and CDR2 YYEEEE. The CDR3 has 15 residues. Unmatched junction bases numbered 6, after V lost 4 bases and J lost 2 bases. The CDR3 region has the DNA TGTGCCAGCAGCGATGGGACAGCGACTGGAAACACCATATATTTT. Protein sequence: CASSDGTATGNTIYF.

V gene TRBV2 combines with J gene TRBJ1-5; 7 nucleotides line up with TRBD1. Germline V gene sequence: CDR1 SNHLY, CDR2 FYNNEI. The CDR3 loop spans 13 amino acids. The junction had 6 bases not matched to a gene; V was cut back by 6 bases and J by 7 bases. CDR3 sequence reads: CASRETGPQPQHF. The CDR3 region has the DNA TGTGCCAGCAGGGAGACAGGGCCGCAGCCCCAGCATTTT.

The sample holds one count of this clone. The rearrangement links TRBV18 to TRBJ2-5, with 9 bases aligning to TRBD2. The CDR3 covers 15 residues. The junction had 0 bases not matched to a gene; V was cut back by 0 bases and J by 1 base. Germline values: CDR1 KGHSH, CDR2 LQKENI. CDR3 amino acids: CASSPPSGSQETQYF. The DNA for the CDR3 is TGTGCCAGCTCACCACCTAGCGGGAGCCAAGAGACCCAGTACTTC.

CDR3 DNA: TGCGCCAGCAGCTTGACTAGCGGGGGCCTATACAATGAGCAGTTCTTC. The encoded protein is CASSLTSGGLYNEQFF. The chain couples TRBV5-1 to TRBJ2-1, with TRBD2 identical over 11 bases. This CDR3 region has 16 residues. V lost 1 base to trimming and J lost 4 bases; unmatched junction nucleotides: 4. CDR1 and CDR2 (germline): SGHRS, YFSETQ.

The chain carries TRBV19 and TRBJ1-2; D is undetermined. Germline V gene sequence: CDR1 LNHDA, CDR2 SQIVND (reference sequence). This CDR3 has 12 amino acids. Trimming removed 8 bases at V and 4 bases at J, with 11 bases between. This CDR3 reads CASLRDGYGYTF. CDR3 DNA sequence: TGTGCCAGTCTACGAGATGGCTATGGCTACACCTTC.

The CDR3 nucleotides are TGTGCCAGCAGGAGGACCCCTAATGAAAAACTGTTTTTT. Encoded protein: CASRRTPNEKLFF. The chain links TRBV2 to TRBJ1-4; D remains unclear. Trimming shortened V by 6 bases and J by 3 bases, and 8 bases separated the two germline ends. The CDR3 is 13 residues long. Germline CDR1 SNHLY, CDR2 FYNNEI.

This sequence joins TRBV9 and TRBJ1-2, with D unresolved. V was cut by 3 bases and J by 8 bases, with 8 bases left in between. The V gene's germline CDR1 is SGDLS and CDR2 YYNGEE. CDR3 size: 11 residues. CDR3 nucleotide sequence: TGTGCCAGCAGCGCGCCCACGGGCTACACCTTC. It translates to CASSAPTGYTF.

CDR3 DNA: TGTGCCACCTCGACAGGGGGTAATCAGCCCCAGCATTTT. Its protein is CATSTGGNQPQHF. This chain connects TRBV24-1 to TRBJ1-5; 9 nucleotides agree with TRBD1. V lost 9 bases to trimming and J lost 4 bases; unmatched junction nucleotides: 3. Germline V gene sequence: CDR1 KGHDR, CDR2 SFDVKD. The CDR3 consists of 13 residues.

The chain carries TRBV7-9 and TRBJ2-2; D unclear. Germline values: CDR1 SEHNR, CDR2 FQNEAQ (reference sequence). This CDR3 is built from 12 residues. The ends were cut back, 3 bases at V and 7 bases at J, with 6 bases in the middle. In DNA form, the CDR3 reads TGTGCCAGCAGCTTGCCCGGCGGGGAGCTGTTTTTT. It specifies CASSLPGGELFF.

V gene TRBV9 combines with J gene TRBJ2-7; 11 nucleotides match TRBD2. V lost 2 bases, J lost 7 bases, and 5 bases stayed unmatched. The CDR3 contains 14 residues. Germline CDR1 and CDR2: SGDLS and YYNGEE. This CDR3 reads CASSVSGGAEEQYF. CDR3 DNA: TGTGCCAGCAGCGTTAGCGGGGGGGCTGAAGAGCAGTACTTC.

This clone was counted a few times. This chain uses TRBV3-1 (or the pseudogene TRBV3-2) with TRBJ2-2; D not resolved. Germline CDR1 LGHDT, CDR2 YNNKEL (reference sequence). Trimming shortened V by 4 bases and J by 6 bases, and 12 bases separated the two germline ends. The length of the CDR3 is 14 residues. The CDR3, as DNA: TGTGCCAGCAGCCCCCAGAGTTTCTCCGGGGAGCTGTTTTTT. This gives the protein CASSPQSFSGELFF.

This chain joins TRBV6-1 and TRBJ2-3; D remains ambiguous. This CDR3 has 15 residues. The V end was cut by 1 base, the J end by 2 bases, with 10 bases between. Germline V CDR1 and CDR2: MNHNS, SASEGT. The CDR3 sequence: CASSEEAVPTDTQYF. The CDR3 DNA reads TGTGCCAGCAGTGAAGAGGCGGTTCCCACAGATACGCAGTATTTT.

The CDR3 spells CASSLVGVDGYTF. For the CDR3, the DNA is TGTGCCAGCAGCTTGGTAGGGGTTGATGGCTACACCTTC. The chain joins TRBV5-8 to TRBJ1-2; D may be TRBD1 (5 bases). Trimming left V 0 bases short and J 6 bases short, with 9 bases between. This CDR3 has 13 amino acids. Germline-derived CDR1 and CDR2 are SGHTS and YDEGEE.

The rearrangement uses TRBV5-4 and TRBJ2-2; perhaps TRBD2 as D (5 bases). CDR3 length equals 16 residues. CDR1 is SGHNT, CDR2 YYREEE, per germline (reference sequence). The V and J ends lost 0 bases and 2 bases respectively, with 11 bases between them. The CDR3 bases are TGTGCCAGCAGCTTGGATGTTGGACTTAACACCGGGGAGCTGTTTTTT. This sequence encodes CASSLDVGLNTGELFF.

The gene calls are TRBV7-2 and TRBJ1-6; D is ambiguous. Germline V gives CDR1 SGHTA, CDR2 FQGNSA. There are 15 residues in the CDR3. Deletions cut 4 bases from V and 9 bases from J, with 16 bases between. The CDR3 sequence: CASSSRSQASSPLHF. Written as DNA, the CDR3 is TGTGCCAGCAGCTCGAGGTCGCAGGCTAGTTCACCCCTCCACTTT.

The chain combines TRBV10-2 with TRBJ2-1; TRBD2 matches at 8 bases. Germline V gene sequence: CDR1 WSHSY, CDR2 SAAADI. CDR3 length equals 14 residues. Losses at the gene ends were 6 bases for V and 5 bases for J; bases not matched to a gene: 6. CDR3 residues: CASRESGRNNEQFF. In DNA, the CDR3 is TGCGCCAGCAGAGAAAGCGGGAGAAACAATGAGCAGTTCTTC.

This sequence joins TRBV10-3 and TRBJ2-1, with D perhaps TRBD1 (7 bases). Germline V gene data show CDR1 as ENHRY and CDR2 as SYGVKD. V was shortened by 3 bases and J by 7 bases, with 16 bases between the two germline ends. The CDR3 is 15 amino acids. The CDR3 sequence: CAISEGQGGRNEQFF. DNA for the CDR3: TGTGCCATCAGTGAAGGGCAGGGGGGTCGGAATGAGCAGTTCTTC.

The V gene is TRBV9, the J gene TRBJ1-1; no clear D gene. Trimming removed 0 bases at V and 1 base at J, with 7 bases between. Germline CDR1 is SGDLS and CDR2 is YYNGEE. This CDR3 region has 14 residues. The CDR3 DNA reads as TGTGCCAGCAGCGTAGGACAAAGGAACACTGAAGCTTTCTTT. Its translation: CASSVGQRNTEAFF.

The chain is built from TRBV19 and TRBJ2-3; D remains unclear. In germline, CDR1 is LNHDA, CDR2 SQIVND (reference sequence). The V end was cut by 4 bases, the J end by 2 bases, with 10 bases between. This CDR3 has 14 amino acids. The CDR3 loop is CASSTTTTTDTQYF. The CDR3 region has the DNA TGTGCCAGTAGTACCACGACAACCACAGATACGCAGTATTTT.

CDR3 amino acids: CAWSPRGRDGYTF. The CDR3 bases are TGTGCCTGGAGCCCGAGGGGCCGGGATGGCTACACCTTC. The chain carries TRBV30 and TRBJ1-2; tentative D call: TRBD1 (5 bases). The V gene's germline CDR1 is GTSNPN and CDR2 SVGIG (reference sequence). Trimming stripped 3 bases from V and 6 bases from J, with 14 bases between. CDR3 length equals 13 residues.

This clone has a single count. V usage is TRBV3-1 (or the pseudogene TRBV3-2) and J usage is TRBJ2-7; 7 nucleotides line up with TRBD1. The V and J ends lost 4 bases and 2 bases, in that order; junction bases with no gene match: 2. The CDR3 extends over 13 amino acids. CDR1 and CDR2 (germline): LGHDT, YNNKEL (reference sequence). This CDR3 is CASSRQGTYEQYF. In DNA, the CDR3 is TGTGCCAGCAGCCGACAGGGTACCTACGAGCAGTACTTC.

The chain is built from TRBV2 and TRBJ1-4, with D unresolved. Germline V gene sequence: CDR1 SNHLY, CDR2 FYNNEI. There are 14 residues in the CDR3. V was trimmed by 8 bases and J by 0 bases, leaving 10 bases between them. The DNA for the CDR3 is TGTGCCAGCGGGTACCGTGCAACTAATGAAAAACTGTTTTTT. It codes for CASGYRATNEKLFF.

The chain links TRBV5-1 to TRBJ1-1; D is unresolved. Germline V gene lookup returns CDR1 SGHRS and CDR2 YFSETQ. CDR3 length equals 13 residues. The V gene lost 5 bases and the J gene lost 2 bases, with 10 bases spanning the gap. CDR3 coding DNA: TGCGCCAGCAGTATCGGGGTAAACACTGAAGCTTTCTTT. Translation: CASSIGVNTEAFF.

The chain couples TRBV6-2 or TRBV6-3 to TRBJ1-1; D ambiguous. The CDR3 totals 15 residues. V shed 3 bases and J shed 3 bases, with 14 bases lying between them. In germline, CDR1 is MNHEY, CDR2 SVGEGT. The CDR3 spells CASSYGSPRDTEAFF. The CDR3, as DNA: TGTGCCAGCAGTTATGGGTCTCCCCGAGACACTGAAGCTTTCTTT.

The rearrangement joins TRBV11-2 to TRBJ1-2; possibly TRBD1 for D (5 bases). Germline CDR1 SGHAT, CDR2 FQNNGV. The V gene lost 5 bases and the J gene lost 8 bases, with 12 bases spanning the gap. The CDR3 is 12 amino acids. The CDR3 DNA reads TGTGCCAGCAGCGCCCAGGGAAACGGCTACACCTTC. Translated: CASSAQGNGYTF.

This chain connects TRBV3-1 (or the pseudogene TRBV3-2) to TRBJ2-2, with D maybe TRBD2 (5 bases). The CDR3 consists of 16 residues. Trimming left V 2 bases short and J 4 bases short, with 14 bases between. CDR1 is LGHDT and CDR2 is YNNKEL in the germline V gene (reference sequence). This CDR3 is CASSQIKSGLTGELFF. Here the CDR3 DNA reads TGTGCCAGCAGCCAAATAAAGAGCGGTCTCACCGGGGAGCTGTTTTTT.

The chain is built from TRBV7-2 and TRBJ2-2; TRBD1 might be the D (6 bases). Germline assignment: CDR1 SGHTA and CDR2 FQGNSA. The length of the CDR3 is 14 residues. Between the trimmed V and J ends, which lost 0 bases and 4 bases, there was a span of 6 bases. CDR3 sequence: CASSLAGGTGELFF. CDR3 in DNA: TGTGCCAGCAGCTTAGCAGGGGGCACCGGGGAGCTGTTTTTT.

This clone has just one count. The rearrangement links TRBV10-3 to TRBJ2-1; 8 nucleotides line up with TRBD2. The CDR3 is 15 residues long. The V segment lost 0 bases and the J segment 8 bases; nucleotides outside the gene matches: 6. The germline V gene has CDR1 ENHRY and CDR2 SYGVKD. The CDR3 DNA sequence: TGTGCCATCAGTGAGTCGGTAGCGGGGTCGGATGAGCAGTTCTTC. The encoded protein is CAISESVAGSDEQFF.